This T cell receptor beta chain was obtained from a study of cytomegalovirus exposure and HLA in healthy donors. Overall study results and limits: With high specificity and sensitivity, the classifier reportedly diagnosed cytomegalovirus status.

Both 60 Vbeta primers and 13 Jbeta primers went into the PCR. Sequencing used immunoSEQ multiplex PCR; TCRdb keeps in-frame clones, though not all of them. The table lists about 130,000 clones, 78% of them singletons. This clone was detected only once. The antigen is unknown. The TCR sequence derives from a man aged 35-49 years in good health and CMV-seronegative. Sample: PBMCs.

As DNA, the CDR3 is TGTGCCATCAGTGAGTCGGGACAGAATGAAAAACTGTTTTTT. Amino acids: CAISESGQNEKLFF. The J gene is TRBJ1-4, the V gene TRBV10-3; 7 nucleotides align to TRBD1. Germline V lookup: CDR1 ENHRY, CDR2 SYGVKD. With V trimmed by 0 bases and J by 5 bases, 0 bases remained unmatched. CDR3 length: 14 residues.